Shown below are 16 T cell receptor beta chains from a single sample sequenced in a study of regulatory T cells in long-lasting Graves disease. Noted time point: newly diagnosed GD, antithyroid drugs for less than 3 months. Researchers made the TCR library from RNA that was extracted from PBMCs. Combining iRepertoire HTBI primers with Arm-PCR of CDR3 regions, the authors built TCR beta libraries. From the multiplex PCR reads, TCRdb called clonotypes with MiXCR, one entry per CDR3 protein. This table has about 320,000 distinct CDR3 sequences, more than 15% appearing once. The sample in question was peripheral blood mononuclear cells (PBMCs), obtained at new diagnosis, from a patient treated with antithyroid drugs. These receptors were collected from a female donor with Graves disease.

This clonotype was seen repeatedly, ten times or more. CDR3 sequence reads: CASSEVGRNTEAFF. CDR3 nucleotide sequence: TGTGCCAGCAGTGAAGTTGGCAGAAACACTGAAGCTTTCTTT. The chain joins TRBV6-1 to TRBJ1-1; D uncertain. Germline V lookup: CDR1 MNHNS, CDR2 SASEGT. With 1 base removed from V and 2 bases from J, the gap between germline ends came to 8 bases. The CDR3 is 14 amino acids.

This clonotype was detected many times. The chain uses TRBV29-1 and TRBJ1-1; D is perhaps TRBD1 (5 bases). Trimming left V 3 bases short and J 6 bases short, with 11 bases between. The CDR3 covers 12 residues. Germline V lookup: CDR1 SQVTM, CDR2 ANQGSEA. CDR3 sequence: CSVESGWSEAFF. CDR3 sequence (DNA): TGCAGCGTTGAGTCAGGGTGGTCTGAAGCTTTCTTT.

This clonotype appeared many times. This chain joins TRBV20-1 and TRBJ1-4; D is undetermined. V lost 6 bases and J 6 bases, leaving 11 bases between the germline ends. The germline CDR1 and CDR2 sequences are DFQATT and SNEGSKA (reference sequence). The CDR3 totals 12 residues. CDR3 sequence reads: CSAAGRDEKLFF. CDR3 in DNA: TGCAGTGCAGCCGGACGGGATGAAAAACTGTTTTTT.

This clonotype was recorded at least ten times. The chain recombines TRBV28 with TRBJ2-2, with TRBD2 matching 7 bases. The CDR3 extends over 13 amino acids. The junction had 5 bases not matched to a gene; V was cut back by 6 bases and J by 7 bases. CDR1 and CDR2 (germline): MDHEN, SYDVKM. In nucleotides, the CDR3 is TGTGCCAGCAGCCTTTCGGGAGGCGGGGAGCTGTTTTTT. This encodes CASSLSGGGELFF.

This clonotype was observed at least ten times. V and J are TRBV7-2 and TRBJ1-5; 8 nucleotides agree with TRBD1. Germline trimming cut 6 bases from V and 6 bases from J; bases unmatched to any gene: 7. Germline V gene data show CDR1 as SGHTA and CDR2 as FQGNSA. The CDR3 length is 14 residues. The CDR3 is CASSPRTGSQPQHF. Here the CDR3 DNA reads TGTGCCAGCAGTCCGAGGACAGGGAGTCAGCCCCAGCATTTT.

This clonotype has a count of ten or more. The chain is built from TRBV3-1 and TRBJ2-3, with D hard to call. In germline, CDR1 is LGHDT, CDR2 YNNKEL (reference sequence). V was cut by 4 bases and J by 2 bases, with 19 bases left in between. This CDR3 contains 17 residues. The CDR3 reads CASSRHALTGITDTQYF. The CDR3 DNA sequence: TGTGCCAGCAGCCGACACGCCCTAACGGGCATCACAGATACGCAGTATTTT.

The chain uses TRBV28 and TRBJ2-2; D gene unclear. V was shortened by 5 bases and J by 2 bases, with 9 bases between the two germline ends. CDR3 length: 14 amino acids. The germline CDR1 and CDR2 sequences are MDHEN and SYDVKM. The DNA for the CDR3 is TGTGCCAGCAGTCCTCGAAGTAACACCGGGGAGCTGTTTTTT. Protein product: CASSPRSNTGELFF.

This clonotype showed up just a few times. This may come from a read error, since a much larger clone is one base off. The chain has TRBV28 and TRBJ2-3; no clear D. The V end lost 10 bases, the J end lost 3 bases, and 20 bases lay between the germline ends. Germline CDR1 MDHEN, CDR2 SYDVKM. There are 15 residues in the CDR3. In DNA, the CDR3 is TGTGCCACCTCTACACTGAGGAAAGAGACAGATACGCAGTATTTT. Its translation is CATSTLRKETDTQYF.

This clonotype has at least ten counts. The chain is built from TRBV19 and TRBJ1-2, with 9 nucleotides matching TRBD1. The CDR3 is 15 amino acids. Germline CDR1 and CDR2: LNHDA and SQIVND (reference sequence). V lost 2 bases and J lost 5; bases outside the gene matches: 6. CDR3 in amino acids: CASSILGQGIYGYTF. The CDR3 region has the DNA TGTGCCAGTAGTATACTGGGACAGGGAATATATGGCTACACCTTC.

This rearrangement joins TRBV2 to TRBJ1-3, with D possibly matching TRBD1 (5 bases). Trimming removed 6 bases at V and 2 bases at J, with 11 bases between. CDR1 is SNHLY, CDR2 FYNNEI, per germline. This CDR3 is built from 14 residues. Here the CDR3 reads CASRAGGAGNTIYF. The CDR3 nucleotides read TGTGCCAGCAGGGCCGGGGGGGCTGGAAACACCATATATTTT.

About this clonotype itself: A much larger clone differs from this one at a single base, so this may be a read error. In DNA form, the CDR3 reads TGTGCCAGCAGAGGTACCCACAGGGCGAAGACTGAATCTTTCTTT. Amino acids: CASRGTHRAKTESFF. J is TRBJ1-1 and V is TRBV11-2; tentative D call: TRBD1 (6 bases). This CDR3 has 15 residues. Germline CDR1 reads SGHAT; CDR2 reads FQNNGV.

The chain links TRBV11-2 to TRBJ2-7, with 9 bases matching TRBD1. CDR1 SGHAT and CDR2 FQNNGV come from the germline V gene. With 4 bases clipped from V and 1 base from J, the junction kept 11 bases outside the gene matches. This CDR3 is 17 amino acids long. Written as DNA, the CDR3 is TGTGCCAGCAGCTCGGGACAGGGTTATGTCGGGTCCTACGAGCAGTACTTC. Its translation: CASSSGQGYVGSYEQYF.

This clonotype was seen many times. The chain joins TRBV11-2 to TRBJ2-5; TRBD1 matches at 7 bases. The V gene's germline CDR1 is SGHAT and CDR2 FQNNGV. The V segment lost 5 bases and the J segment 0 bases; nucleotides outside the gene matches: 9. The CDR3 is 16 residues long. The CDR3 sequence is CASSDDRELNQETQYF. The CDR3 DNA reads as TGTGCCAGCAGCGACGACAGGGAACTCAACCAAGAGACCCAGTACTTC. Combining the CDR3 with reference TRBV11-2 and TRBJ2-5 gives the whole variable domain EAGVAQSPRYKIIEKRQSVAFWCNPISGHATLYWYQQILGQGPKLLIQFQNNGVVDDSQLPKDRFSAERLKGVDSTLKIQPAKLEDSAVYLCASSDDRELNQETQYFGPGTRLLVL.

This clonotype was recorded many times. The rearrangement uses TRBV15 and TRBJ2-5; D remains ambiguous. CDR3 length equals 14 residues. Trimming shortened V by 0 bases and J by 2 bases, and 7 bases separated the two germline ends. Germline CDR1 reads LNHNV; CDR2 reads YYDKDF (reference sequence). CDR3 nucleotides: TGTGCCACCAGCAGAGAACAAATACAAGAGACCCAGTACTTC. It is translated as CATSREQIQETQYF.

The chain carries TRBV6-9 and TRBJ2-7, with D perhaps TRBD2 (6 bases). Germline-derived CDR1 and CDR2 are MNHGY and SVAAGI. Trimming shortened V by 3 bases and J by 8 bases, and 8 bases separated the two germline ends. There are 11 residues in the CDR3. The CDR3 here is CASSYGGKQYF. Written as DNA, the CDR3 is TGTGCCAGCAGTTACGGCGGGAAGCAGTACTTC.

Here the CDR3 DNA reads TGCAGCGTTGATAAGAATCAAGAGACCCAGTACTTC. The encoded protein is CSVDKNQETQYF. This sequence joins TRBV29-1 and TRBJ2-5, with D unresolved. V lost 3 bases and J 2 bases, leaving 7 bases between the germline ends. Germline CDR1 reads SQVTM; CDR2 reads ANQGSEA. This CDR3 is 12 amino acids long.